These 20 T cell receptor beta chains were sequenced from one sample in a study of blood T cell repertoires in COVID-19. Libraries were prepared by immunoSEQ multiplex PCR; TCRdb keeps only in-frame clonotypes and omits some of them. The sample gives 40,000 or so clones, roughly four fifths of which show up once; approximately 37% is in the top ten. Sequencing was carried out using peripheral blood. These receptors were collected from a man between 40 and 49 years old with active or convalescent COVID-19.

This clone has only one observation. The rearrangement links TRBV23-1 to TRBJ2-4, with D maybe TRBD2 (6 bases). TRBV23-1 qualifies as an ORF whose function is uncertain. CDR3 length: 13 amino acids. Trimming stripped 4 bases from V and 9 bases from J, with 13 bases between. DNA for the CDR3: TGCGCCAGCAGTCCCCGTACAGCGGGCATTCAGTACTTC. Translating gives CASSPRTAGIQYF.

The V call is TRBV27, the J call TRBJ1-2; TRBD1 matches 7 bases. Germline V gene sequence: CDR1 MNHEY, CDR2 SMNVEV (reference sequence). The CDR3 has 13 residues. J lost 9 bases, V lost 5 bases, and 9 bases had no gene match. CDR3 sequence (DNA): TGTGCCAGCAGTACAAATTACAGGGGCCGCTACACCTTC. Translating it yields CASSTNYRGRYTF.

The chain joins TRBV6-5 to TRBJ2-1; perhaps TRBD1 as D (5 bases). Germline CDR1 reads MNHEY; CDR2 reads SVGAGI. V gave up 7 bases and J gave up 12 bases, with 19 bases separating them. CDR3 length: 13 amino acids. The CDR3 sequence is CASMRQTVERQFF. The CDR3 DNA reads TGTGCCAGCATGCGACAGACAGTCGAGAGGCAGTTCTTC.

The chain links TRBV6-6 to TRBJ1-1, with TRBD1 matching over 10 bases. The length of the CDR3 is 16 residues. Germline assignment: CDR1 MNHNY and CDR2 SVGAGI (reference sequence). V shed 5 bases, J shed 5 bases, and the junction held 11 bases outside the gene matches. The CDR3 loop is CASSANDRGQLTEAFF. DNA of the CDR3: TGTGCCAGCAGTGCCAACGACAGGGGGCAGTTGACTGAAGCTTTCTTT.

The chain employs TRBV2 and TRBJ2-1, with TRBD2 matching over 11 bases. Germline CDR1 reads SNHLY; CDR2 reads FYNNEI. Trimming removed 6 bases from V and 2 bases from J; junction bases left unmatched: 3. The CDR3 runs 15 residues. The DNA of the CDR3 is TGTGCCAGCAGGACGACTAGCGGGGCCTACAATGAGCAGTTCTTC. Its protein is CASRTTSGAYNEQFF.

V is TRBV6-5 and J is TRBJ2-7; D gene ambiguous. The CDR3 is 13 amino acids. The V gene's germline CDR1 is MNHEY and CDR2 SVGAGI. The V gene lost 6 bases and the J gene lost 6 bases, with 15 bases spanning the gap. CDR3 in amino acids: CASRLGFEVEQYF. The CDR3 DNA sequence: TGTGCCAGCAGGCTCGGATTTGAGGTCGAGCAGTACTTC.

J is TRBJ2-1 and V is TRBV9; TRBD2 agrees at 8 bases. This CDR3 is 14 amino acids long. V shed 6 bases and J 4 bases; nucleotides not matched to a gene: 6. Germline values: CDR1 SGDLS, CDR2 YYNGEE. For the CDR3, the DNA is TGTGCCAGCAATCCCGGGACTAGTTACAATGAGCAGTTCTTC. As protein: CASNPGTSYNEQFF.

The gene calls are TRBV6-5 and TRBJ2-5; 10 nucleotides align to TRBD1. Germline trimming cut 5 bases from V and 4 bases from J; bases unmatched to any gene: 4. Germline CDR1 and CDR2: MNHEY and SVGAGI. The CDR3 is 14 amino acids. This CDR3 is CASSTGTGVETQYF. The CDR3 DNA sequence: TGTGCCAGCAGTACCGGGACAGGGGTAGAGACCCAGTACTTC.

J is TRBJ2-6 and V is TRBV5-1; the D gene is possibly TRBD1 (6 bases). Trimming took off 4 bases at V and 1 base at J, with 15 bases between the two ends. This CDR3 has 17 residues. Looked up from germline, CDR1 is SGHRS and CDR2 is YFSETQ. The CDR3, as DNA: TGCGCCAGCAGCCTAGGGGGAACAGATTCTGGGGCCAACGTCCTGACTTTC. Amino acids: CASSLGGTDSGANVLTF.

In DNA form, the CDR3 reads TGTGCCAGCAGCGTCACACCGGAGGGGAACACTGAAGCTTTCTTT. The encoded protein is CASSVTPEGNTEAFF. The rearrangement uses TRBV9 and TRBJ1-1; no clear D. CDR1 is SGDLS and CDR2 is YYNGEE in the germline V gene. The V end was cut by 2 bases, the J end by 1 base, with 12 bases between. The CDR3 covers 15 residues.

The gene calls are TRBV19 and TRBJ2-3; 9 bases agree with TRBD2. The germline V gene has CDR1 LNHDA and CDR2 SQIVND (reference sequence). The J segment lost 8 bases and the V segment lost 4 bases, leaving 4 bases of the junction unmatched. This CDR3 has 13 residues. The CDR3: CASSSGGGTTQYF. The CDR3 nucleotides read TGTGCCAGTAGTAGCGGGGGGGGAACTACGCAGTATTTT.

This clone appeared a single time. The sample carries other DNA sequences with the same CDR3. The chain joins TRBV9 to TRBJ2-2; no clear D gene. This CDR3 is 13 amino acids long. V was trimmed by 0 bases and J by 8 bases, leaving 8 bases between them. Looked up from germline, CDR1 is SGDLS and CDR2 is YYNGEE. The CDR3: CASSVVVTGELFF. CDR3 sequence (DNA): TGTGCCAGCAGCGTAGTTGTAACTGGGGAGCTGTTTTTT.

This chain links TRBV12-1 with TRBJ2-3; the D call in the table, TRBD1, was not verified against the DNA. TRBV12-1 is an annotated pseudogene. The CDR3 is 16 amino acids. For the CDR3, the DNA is TGTGCCAGCAGCTCGGGACAGGGGATTAGCACAGATACGCAGTATTTT. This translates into CASSSGQGISTDTQYF.

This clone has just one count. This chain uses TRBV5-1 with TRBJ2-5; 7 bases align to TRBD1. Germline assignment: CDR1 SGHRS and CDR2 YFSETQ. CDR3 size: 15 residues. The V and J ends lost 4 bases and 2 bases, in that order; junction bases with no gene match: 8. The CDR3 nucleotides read TGCGCCAGCAGCCCCGGGACAGAGATACAAGAGACCCAGTACTTC. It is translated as CASSPGTEIQETQYF. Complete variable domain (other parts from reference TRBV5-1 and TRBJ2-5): KAGVTQTPRYLIKTRGQQVTLSCSPISGHRSVSWYQQTPGQGLQFLFEYFSETQRNKGNFPGRFSGRQFSNSRSEMNVSTLELGDSALYLCASSPGTEIQETQYFGPGTRLLVL.

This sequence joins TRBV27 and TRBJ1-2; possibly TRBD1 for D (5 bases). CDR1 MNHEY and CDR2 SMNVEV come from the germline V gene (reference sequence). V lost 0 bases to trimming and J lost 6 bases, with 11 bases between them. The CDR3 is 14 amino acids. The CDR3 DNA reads TGTGCCAGCAGTTTATCGCGGGGGTACGATGGCTACACCTTC. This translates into CASSLSRGYDGYTF.

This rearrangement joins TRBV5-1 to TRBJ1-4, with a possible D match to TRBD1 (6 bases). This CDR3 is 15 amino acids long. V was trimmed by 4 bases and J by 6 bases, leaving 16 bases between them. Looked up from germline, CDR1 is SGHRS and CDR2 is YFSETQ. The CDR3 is CASSPARTEYEKLFF. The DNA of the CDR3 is TGCGCCAGCAGCCCAGCCCGGACAGAGTATGAAAAACTGTTTTTT.

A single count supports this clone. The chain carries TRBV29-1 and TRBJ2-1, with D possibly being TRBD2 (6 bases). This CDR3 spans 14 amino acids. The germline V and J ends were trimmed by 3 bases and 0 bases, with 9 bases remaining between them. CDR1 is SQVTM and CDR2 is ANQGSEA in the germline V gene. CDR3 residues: CSVEGLRSYNEQFF. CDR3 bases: TGCAGCGTTGAGGGACTCCGCTCCTACAATGAGCAGTTCTTC.

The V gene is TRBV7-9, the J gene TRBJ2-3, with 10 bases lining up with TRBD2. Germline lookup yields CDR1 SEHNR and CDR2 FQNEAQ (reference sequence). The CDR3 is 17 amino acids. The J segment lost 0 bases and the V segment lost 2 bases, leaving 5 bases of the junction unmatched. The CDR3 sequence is CASSLSGRVFSTDTQYF. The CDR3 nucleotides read TGTGCCAGCAGCTTAAGCGGGAGGGTATTCAGCACAGATACGCAGTATTTT.

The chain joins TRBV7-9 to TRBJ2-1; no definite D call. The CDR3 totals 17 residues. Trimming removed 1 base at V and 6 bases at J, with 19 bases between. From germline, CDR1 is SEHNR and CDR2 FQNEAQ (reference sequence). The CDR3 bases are TGTGCCAGCAGCTTAGACAGAATTAATAATTATCCCAATGAGCAGTTCTTC. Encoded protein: CASSLDRINNYPNEQFF.

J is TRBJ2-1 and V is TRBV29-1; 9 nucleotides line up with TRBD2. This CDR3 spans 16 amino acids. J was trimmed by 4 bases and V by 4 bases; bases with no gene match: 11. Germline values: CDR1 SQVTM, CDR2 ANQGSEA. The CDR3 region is CSVVGSSGDFYNEQFF. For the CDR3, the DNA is TGCAGCGTTGTTGGGTCTAGCGGGGACTTTTACAATGAGCAGTTCTTC.